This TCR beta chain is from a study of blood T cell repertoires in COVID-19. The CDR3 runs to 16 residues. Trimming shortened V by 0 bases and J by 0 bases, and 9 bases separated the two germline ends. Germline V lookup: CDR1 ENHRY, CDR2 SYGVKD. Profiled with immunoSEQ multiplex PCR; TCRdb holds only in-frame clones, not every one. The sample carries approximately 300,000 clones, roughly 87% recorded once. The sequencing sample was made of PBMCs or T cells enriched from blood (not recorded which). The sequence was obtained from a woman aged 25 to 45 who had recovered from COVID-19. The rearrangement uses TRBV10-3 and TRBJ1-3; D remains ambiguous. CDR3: CAISESLRPSGNTIYF. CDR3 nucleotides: TGTGCCATCAGTGAGTCATTGCGGCCCTCTGGAAACACCATATATTTT.